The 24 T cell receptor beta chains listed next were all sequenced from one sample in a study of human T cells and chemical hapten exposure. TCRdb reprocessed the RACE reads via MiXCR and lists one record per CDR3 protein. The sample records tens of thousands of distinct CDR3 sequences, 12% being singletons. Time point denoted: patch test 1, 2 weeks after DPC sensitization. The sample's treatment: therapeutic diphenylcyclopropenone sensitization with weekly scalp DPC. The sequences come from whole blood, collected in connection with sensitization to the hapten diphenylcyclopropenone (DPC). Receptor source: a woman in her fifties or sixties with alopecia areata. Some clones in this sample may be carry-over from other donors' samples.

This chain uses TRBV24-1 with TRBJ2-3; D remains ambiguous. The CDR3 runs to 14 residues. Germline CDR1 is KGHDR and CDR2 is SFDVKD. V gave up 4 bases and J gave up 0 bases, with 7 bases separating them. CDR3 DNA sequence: TGTGCCACCAGTGAATCTACGAGCACAGATACGCAGTATTTT. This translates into CATSESTSTDTQYF.

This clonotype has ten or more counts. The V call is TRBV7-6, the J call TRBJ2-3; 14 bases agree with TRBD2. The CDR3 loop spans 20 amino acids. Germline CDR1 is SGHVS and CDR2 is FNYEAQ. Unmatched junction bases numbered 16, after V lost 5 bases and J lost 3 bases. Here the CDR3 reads CASSEGLAGDTYSATDTQYF. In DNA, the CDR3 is TGTGCCAGCAGCGAGGGACTAGCGGGAGACACTTATTCCGCGACAGATACGCAGTATTTT. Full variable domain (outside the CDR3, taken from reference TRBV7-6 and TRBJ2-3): GAGVSQSPRYKVTKRGQDVALRCDPISGHVSLYWYRQALGQGPEFLTYFNYEAQQDKSGLPNDRFSAERPEGSISTLTIQRTEQRDSAMYRCASSEGLAGDTYSATDTQYFGPGTRLTVL.

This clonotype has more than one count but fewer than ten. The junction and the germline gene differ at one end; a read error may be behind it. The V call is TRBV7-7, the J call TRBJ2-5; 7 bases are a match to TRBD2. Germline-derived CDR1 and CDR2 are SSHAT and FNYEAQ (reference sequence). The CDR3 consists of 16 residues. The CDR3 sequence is CASSLGSGAPQETQYF. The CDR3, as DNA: TGTGCTAGCAGCTTAGGCAGCGGGGCACCTCAAGAGACCCAGTACTTC.

The DNA for the CDR3 is TGCAGTGCTGGACCCTCACCTCGGACAGGGAGGCACGAGCAGTACTTC. It is translated as CSAGPSPRTGRHEQYF. The chain links TRBV20-1 to TRBJ2-7; TRBD1 aligns across 8 bases. Germline CDR1 DFQATT, CDR2 SNEGSKA (reference sequence). The V segment lost 5 bases and the J segment 5 bases; nucleotides outside the gene matches: 17. This CDR3 contains 16 residues.

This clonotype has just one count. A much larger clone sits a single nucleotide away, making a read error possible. The CDR3 DNA sequence: TGCAGCGTCGGAAGTACCCGGGGGCCCTACGAGCAGTACTTC. It specifies CSVGSTRGPYEQYF. This sequence joins TRBV29-1 and TRBJ2-7; either TRBD1 or TRBD2 may fit D (6 bases each). CDR1 is SQVTM and CDR2 is ANQGSEA in the germline V gene. The germline V and J ends were trimmed by 6 bases and 2 bases, with 17 bases remaining between them. The CDR3 runs 14 residues.

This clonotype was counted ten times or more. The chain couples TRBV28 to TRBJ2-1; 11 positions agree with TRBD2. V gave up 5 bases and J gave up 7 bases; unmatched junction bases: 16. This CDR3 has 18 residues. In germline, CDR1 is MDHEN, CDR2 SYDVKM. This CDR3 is CASSLPALAGGYSNEQFF. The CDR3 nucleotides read TGTGCCAGCAGTCTCCCCGCTCTAGCGGGGGGTTATTCGAATGAGCAGTTCTTC.

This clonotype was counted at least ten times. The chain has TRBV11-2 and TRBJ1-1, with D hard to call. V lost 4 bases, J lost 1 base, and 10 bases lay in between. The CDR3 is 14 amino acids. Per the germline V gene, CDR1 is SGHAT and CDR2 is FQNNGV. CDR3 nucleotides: TGTGCCAGCAGCTCACTCAGGACGAACACTGAAGCTTTCTTT. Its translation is CASSSLRTNTEAFF. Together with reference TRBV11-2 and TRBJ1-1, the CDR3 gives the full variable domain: EAGVAQSPRYKIIEKRQSVAFWCNPISGHATLYWYQQILGQGPKLLIQFQNNGVVDDSQLPKDRFSAERLKGVDSTLKIQPAKLEDSAVYLCASSSLRTNTEAFFGQGTRLTVV.

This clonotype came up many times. CDR3 protein: CASSLFLATEAFF. The CDR3 DNA reads TGTGCCAGCAGTTTATTTCTGGCCACTGAAGCTTTCTTT. The gene calls are TRBV27 and TRBJ1-1; no clear D gene. CDR3 size: 13 residues. Germline V gives CDR1 MNHEY, CDR2 SMNVEV (reference sequence). Between the trimmed V and J ends, which lost 1 base and 4 bases, there was a span of 7 bases.

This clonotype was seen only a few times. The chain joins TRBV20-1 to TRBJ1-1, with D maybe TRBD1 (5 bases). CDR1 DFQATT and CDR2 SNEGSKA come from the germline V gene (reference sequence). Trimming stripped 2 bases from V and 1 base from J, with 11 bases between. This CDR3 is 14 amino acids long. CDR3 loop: CSARYDQGNTEAFF. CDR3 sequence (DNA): TGCAGTGCTAGATACGATCAGGGGAACACTGAAGCTTTCTTT.

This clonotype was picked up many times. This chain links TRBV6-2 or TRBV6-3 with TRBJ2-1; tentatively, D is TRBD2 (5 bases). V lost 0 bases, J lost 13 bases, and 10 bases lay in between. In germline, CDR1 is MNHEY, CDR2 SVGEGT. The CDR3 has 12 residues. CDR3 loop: CASSYSKGDQFF. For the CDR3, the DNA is TGTGCCAGCAGTTACTCGAAGGGAGACCAGTTCTTC.

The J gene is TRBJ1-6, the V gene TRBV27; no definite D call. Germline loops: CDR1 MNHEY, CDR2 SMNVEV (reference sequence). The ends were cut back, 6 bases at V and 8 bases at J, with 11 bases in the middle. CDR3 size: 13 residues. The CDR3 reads CASRPTQYSPLHF. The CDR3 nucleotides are TGTGCCAGCAGACCAACCCAATATTCACCCCTCCACTTT.

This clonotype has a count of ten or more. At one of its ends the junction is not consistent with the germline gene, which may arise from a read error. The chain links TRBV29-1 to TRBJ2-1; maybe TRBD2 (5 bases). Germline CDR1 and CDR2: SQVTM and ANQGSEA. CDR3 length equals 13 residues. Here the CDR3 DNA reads TGCAGCGTCGAAGCCGACGGGGTAAATGAGCAGTTCTTC. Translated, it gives CSVEADGVNEQFF.

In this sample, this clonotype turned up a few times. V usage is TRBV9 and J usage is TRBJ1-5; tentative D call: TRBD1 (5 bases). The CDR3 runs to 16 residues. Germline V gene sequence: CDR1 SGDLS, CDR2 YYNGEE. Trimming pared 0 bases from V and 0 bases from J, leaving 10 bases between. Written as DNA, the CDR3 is TGTGCCAGCAGCGTAGGGGTAGGGGATAGCAATCAGCCCCAGCATTTT. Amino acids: CASSVGVGDSNQPQHF. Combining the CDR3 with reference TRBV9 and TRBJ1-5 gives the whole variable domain DSGVTQTPKHLITATGQRVTLRCSPRSGDLSVYWYQQSLDQGLQFLIQYYNGEERAKGNILERFSAQQFPDLHSELNLSSLELGDSALYFCASSVGVGDSNQPQHFGDGTRLSIL.

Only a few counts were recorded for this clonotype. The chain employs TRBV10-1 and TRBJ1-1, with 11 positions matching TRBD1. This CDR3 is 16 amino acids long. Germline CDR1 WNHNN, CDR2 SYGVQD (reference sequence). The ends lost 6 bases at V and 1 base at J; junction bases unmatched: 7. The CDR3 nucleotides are TGCGCCAGCAGAAATCCTGGGACAGGGGGGAACACTGAAGCTTTCTTT. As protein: CASRNPGTGGNTEAFF.

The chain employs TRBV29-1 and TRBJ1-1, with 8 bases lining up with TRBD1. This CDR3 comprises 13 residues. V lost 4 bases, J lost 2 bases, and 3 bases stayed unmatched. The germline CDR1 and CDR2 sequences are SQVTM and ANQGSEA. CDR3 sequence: CSVVTGGNTEAFF. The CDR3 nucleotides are TGCAGCGTTGTAACAGGGGGAAACACTGAAGCTTTCTTT.

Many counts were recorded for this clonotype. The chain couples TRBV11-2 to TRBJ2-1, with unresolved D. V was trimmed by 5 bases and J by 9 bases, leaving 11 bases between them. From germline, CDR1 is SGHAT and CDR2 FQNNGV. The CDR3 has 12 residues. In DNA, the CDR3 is TGTGCCAGCAGCCCCACGACCGCTGAGCAGTTCTTC. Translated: CASSPTTAEQFF.

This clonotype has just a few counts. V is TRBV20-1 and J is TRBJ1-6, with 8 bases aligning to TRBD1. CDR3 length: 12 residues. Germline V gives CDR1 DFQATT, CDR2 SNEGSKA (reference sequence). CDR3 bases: TGCAGCGGACAGGGTGGGAATTCACCCCTCCACTTT. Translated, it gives CSGQGGNSPLHF.

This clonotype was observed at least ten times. CDR3 nucleotides: TGTGCCAGCGGGCAGGGAATCTCTGGGGCCAACGTCCTGACTTTC. Its translation is CASGQGISGANVLTF. This chain connects TRBV28 to TRBJ2-6, with D maybe TRBD1 (5 bases). Trimming took off 8 bases at V and 0 bases at J, with 11 bases between the two ends. The germline CDR1 and CDR2 sequences are MDHEN and SYDVKM. The CDR3 is made up of 15 amino acids.

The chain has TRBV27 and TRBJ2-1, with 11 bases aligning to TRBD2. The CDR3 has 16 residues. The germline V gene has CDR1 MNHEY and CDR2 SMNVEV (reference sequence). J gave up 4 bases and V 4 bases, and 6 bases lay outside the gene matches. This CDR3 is CASSSLAGGMYNEQFF. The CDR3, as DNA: TGTGCCAGCAGTTCTTTAGCGGGGGGGATGTACAATGAGCAGTTCTTC.

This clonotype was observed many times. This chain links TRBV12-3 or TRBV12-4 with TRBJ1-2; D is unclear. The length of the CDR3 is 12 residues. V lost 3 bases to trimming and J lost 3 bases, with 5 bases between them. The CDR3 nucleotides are TGTGCCAGCAGTTTGTTGGACTATGGCTACACCTTC. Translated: CASSLLDYGYTF.

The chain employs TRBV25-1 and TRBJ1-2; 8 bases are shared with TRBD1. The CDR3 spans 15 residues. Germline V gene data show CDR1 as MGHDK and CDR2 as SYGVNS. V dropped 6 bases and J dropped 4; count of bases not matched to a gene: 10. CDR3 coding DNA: TGTGCCAGCAGCAACCGACAGGGGTGGTCCTATGGCTACACCTTC. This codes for CASSNRQGWSYGYTF.

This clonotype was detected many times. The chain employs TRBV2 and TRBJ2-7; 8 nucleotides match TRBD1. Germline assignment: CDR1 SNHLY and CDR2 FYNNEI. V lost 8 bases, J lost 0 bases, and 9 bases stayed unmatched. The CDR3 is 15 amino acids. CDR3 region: CASVRSGTGSYEQYF. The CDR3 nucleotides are TGTGCCAGCGTCCGATCCGGGACAGGCTCCTACGAGCAGTACTTC.

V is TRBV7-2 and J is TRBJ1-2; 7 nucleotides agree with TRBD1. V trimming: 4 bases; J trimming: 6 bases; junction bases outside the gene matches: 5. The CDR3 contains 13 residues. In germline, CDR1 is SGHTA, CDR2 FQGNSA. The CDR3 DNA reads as TGTGCCAGCAGCTACGACAGGGTAGATGGCTACACCTTC. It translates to CASSYDRVDGYTF.

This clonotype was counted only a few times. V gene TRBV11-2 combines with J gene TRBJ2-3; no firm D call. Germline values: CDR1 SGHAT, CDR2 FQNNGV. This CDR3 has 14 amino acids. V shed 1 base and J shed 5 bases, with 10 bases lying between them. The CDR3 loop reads CASSLAGELDTQYF. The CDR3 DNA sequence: TGTGCCAGCAGCTTAGCGGGTGAGCTAGATACGCAGTATTTT.